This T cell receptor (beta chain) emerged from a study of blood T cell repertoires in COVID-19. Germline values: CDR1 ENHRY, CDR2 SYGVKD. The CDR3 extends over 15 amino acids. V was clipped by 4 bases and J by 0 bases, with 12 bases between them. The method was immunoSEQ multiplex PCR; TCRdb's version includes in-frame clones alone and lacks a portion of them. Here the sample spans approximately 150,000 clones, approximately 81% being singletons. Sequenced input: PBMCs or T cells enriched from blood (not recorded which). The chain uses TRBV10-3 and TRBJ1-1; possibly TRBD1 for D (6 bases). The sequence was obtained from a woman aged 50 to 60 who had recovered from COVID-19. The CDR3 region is CAISVGQPMNTEAFF. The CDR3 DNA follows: TGTGCCATCAGTGTTGGACAGCCAATGAACACTGAAGCTTTCTTT.